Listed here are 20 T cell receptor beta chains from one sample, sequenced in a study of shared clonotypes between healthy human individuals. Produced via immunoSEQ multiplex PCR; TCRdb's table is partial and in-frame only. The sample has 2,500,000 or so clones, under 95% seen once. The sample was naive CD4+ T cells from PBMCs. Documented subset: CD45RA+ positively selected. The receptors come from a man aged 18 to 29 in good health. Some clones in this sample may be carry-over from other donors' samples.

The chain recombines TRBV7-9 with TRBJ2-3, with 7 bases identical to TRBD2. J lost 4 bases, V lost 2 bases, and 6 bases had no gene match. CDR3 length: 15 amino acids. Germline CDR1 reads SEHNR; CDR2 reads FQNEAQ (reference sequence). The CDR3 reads CASSLLRGFPDTQYF. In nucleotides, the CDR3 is TGTGCCAGCAGCTTATTGCGGGGGTTCCCAGATACGCAGTATTTT.

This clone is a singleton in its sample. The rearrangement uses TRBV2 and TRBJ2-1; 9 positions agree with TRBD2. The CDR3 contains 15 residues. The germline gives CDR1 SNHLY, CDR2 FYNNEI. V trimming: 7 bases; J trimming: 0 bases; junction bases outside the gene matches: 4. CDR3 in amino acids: CASTRLADSYNEQFF. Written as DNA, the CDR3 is TGTGCCAGCACAAGACTAGCGGACTCCTACAATGAGCAGTTCTTC.

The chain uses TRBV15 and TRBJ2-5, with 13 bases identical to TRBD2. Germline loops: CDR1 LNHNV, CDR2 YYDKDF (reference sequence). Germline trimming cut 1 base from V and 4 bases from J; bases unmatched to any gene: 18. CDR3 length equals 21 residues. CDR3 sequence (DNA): TGTGCCACCAGCAGAGGTATGGGGTGGACTAGCGGGAGTTTCTATGGAGAGACCCAGTACTTC. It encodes CATSRGMGWTSGSFYGETQYF.

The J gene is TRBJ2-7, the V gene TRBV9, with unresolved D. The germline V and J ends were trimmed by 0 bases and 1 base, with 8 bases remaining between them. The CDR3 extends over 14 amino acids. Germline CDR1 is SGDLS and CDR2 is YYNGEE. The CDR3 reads CASSVEAVSYEQYF. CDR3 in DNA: TGTGCCAGCAGCGTAGAAGCAGTTTCCTACGAGCAGTACTTC.

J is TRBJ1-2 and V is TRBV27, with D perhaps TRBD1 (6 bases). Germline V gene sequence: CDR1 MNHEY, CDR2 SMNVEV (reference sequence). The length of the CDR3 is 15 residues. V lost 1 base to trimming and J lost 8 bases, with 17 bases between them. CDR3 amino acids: CASSLYGQGIGGYTF. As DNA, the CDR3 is TGTGCCAGCAGTTTATATGGCCAGGGGATCGGAGGCTACACCTTC.

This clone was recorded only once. CDR3 sequence: CASGDRLSSGNTIYF. In nucleotides, the CDR3 is TGTGCCAGCGGTGACAGACTGAGCTCTGGAAACACCATATATTTT. V usage is TRBV28 and J usage is TRBJ1-3; TRBD1 might be the D (5 bases). V gave up 8 bases and J gave up 0 bases, with 14 bases separating them. The CDR3 extends over 15 amino acids. Germline lookup yields CDR1 MDHEN and CDR2 SYDVKM.

CDR3 amino acids: CAVRQGMNTEAFF. CDR3 bases: TGTGCCGTTCGACAGGGGATGAACACTGAAGCTTTCTTT. The V gene is TRBV10-3, the J gene TRBJ1-1, with TRBD1 matching 8 bases. The CDR3 length is 13 residues. Per the germline V gene, CDR1 is ENHRY and CDR2 is SYGVKD. The ends lost 11 bases at V and 0 bases at J; junction bases unmatched: 5.

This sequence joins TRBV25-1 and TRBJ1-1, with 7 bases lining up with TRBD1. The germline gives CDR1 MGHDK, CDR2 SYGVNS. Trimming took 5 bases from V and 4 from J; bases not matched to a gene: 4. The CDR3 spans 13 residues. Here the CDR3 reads CASSPDRVTEAFF. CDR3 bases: TGTGCCAGCAGTCCAGACAGGGTCACTGAAGCTTTCTTT.

The CDR3: CASSQTTLGHEQFF. Written as DNA, the CDR3 is TGTGCCAGCAGTCAAACCACCCTAGGGCATGAGCAGTTCTTC. This rearrangement joins TRBV6-5 to TRBJ2-1; D is unresolved. The CDR3 has 14 amino acids. Trimming cost V 5 bases and J 8 bases, with 16 bases left between them. The germline CDR1 and CDR2 sequences are MNHEY and SVGAGI.

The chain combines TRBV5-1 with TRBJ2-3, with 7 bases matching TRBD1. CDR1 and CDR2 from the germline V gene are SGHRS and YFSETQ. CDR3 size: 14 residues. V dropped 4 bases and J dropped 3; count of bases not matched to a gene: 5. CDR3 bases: TGCGCCAGCAGCGTGGACAGGCCAACAGATACGCAGTATTTT. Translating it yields CASSVDRPTDTQYF.

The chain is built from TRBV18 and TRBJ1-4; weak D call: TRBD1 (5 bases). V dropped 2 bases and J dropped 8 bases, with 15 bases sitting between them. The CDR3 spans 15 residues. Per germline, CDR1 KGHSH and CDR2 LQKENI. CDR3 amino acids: CASSPRMGEKEKLFF. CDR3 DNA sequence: TGTGCCAGCTCACCAAGGATGGGGGAGAAGGAAAAACTGTTTTTT.

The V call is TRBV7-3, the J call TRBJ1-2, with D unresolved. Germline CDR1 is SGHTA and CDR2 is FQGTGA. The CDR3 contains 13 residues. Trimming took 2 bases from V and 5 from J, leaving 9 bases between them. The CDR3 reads CASSLAFGYGYTF. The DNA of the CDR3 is TGTGCCAGCAGCTTAGCTTTCGGATATGGCTACACCTTC.

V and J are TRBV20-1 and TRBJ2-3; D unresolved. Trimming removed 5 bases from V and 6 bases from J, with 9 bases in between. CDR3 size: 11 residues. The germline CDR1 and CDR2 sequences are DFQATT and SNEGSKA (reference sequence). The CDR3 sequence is CSAVYEDTQYF. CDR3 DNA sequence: TGCAGTGCTGTTTATGAGGATACGCAGTATTTT.

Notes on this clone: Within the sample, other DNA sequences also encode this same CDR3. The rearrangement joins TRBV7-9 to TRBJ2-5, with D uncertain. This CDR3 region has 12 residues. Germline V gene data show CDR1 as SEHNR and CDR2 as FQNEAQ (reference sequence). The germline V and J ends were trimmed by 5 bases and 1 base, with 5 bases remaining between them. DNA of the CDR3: TGTGCCAGCAGCCCGCCCCAAGAGACCCAGTACTTC. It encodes CASSPPQETQYF.

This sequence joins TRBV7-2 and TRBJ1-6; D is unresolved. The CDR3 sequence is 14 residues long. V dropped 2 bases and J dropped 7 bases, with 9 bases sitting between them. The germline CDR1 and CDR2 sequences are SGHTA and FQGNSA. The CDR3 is CASSLRGPNSPLHF. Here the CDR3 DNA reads TGTGCCAGCAGCTTAAGAGGGCCCAATTCACCCCTCCACTTT.

For the CDR3, the DNA is TGTGCCAGCGGTCATAGCGCCTCGTACCAAGAGACCCAGTACTTC. Its protein is CASGHSASYQETQYF. The V gene is TRBV6-6, the J gene TRBJ2-5; possible D gene TRBD2, 5 bases. This CDR3 region has 15 residues. Germline CDR1 is MNHNY and CDR2 is SVGAGI (reference sequence). V dropped 8 bases and J dropped 0 bases, with 16 bases sitting between them.

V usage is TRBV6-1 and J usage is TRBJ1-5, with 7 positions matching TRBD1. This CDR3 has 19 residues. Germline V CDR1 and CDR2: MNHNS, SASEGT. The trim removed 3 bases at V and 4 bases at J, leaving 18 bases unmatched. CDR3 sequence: CASSDIAPWRGRRNQPQHF. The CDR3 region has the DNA TGTGCCAGCAGTGACATAGCGCCTTGGAGGGGGCGACGAAATCAGCCCCAGCATTTT.

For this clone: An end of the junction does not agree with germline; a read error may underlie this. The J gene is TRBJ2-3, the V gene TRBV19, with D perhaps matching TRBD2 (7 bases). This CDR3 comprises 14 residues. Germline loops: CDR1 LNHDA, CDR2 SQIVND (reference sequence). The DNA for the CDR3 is TGTGCCAGTAGTATTCGTCGGGGGGCAGAGACGCAGTATTTT. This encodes CASSIRRGAETQYF.

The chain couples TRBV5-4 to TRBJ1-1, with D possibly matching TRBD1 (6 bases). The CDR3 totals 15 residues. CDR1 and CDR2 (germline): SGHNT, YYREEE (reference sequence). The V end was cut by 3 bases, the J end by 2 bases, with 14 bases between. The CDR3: CASSSEKGGNTEAFF. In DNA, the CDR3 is TGTGCCAGCAGCTCCGAAAAAGGGGGAAACACTGAAGCTTTCTTT. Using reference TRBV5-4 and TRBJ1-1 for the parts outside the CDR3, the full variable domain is ETGVTQSPTHLIKTRGQQVTLRCSSQSGHNTVSWYQQALGQGPQFIFQYYREEENGRGNFPPRFSGLQFPNYSSELNVNALELDDSALYLCASSSEKGGNTEAFFGQGTRLTVV.

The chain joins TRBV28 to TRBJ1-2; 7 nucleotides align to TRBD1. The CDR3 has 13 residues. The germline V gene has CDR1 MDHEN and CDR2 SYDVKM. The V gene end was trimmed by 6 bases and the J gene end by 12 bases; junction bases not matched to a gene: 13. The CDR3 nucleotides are TGTGCCAGCAGGGCACCGGGACAGCCATCAAACACCTTC. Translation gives CASRAPGQPSNTF.